This TCR beta chain was recovered during a study of T cell changes during pregnancy in multiple sclerosis. Measured with immunoSEQ multiplex PCR; TCRdb has only the in-frame clones, and not every one. Of 34,000 or so clones listed, just over 90% were seen once; the top ten hold 3.5% to 4.5%. The CDR3 runs to 12 residues. The germline V gene encodes CDR1 MNHNY and CDR2 SVGAGI (reference sequence). Between the trimmed V and J ends, which lost 2 bases and 7 bases, there was a span of 9 bases. The TCR sequence derives from a female donor in good health, enrolled as a control in a pregnancy study. The V gene is TRBV6-6, the J gene TRBJ2-7; the D gene is possibly TRBD2 (6 bases). Sequenced here: peripheral blood, sampled in the second trimester of pregnancy. The CDR3 nucleotides read TGTGCCAGCAGTTACCCGAGCGGGGAGCAGTACTTC. Its translation: CASSYPSGEQYF.